This T cell receptor beta chain was obtained from a study of monozygotic twins with inflammatory bowel disease. About this clonotype itself: Its antigen is as yet unknown.

Study-wide findings and caveats: Clonotype overlap with others was lower in IBD patients than in healthy twins, a difference that was greatest with disease activity.

Each sample had eight separate cDNA synthesis reactions. The template switching step added UMIs that contained a 6-nucleotide sample barcode. TCRdb reprocessed the 5' RACE reads; each CDR3 protein has one entry and no DNA is given. The listing records fewer than 200,000 distinct CDR3 sequences. The TCR originated in a human donor with ulcerative colitis or Crohn's disease, or a healthy co-twin of an affected twin (not recorded which). Sequenced sample: blood.

CDR3 region: CASSLISRRGNGYTF. The V and J genes are TRBV28 and TRBJ1-2; TCRdb reports TRBD1, a call that lacks DNA to check it against. The CDR3 is 15 amino acids. Germline V gene lookup returns CDR1 MDHEN and CDR2 SYDVKM.